This section outlines one T cell receptor (beta chain) sequence together with its context. This clonotype came up many times. It has no known antigen specificity. Base qualities are not recorded, but no much larger clone differs from it by a single base. Receptor amplification or capture employed RACE. TCRdb names NextSeq 500 as the instrument used. Library preparation attached unique molecular identifiers to individual cDNA molecules for quantitative, reproducible TCR counting. From each blood RNA sample, both TCR alpha and TCR beta chains were sequenced. Per the source publication's procedure: Samples had a median of about 96,000 TCRs, with a range from 23,224 to 690,600. V, J and CDR3 annotation of the TCR reads was performed with the Decombinator software suite. Every sample was subsampled to the same number of TCRs (28,000) for the PS versus PT1 abundance plots. TCRs were defined as expanded if absent before sensitization and observed at least eight times at the 2-week time point. TCRdb trimmed public reads at Q25 via fastp, called clones via MiXCR and kept in-frame beta chains. All rows with the same CDR3 protein become a single entry with the most common DNA and genes. TCRdb, not the original authors, processed these V and J calls. Recorded for this sample are around 380,000 distinct CDR3 sequences; over 5% of them occurred a single time. The ten largest clones represent over 7% of the sample.

The sample is drawn from a study of human T cells and chemical hapten exposure (dated by TCRdb to about 2021). For the wider study: For sensitization, 2% DPC in acetone was applied to a 2 cm by 2 cm area of upper inner arm skin. Throughout the roughly 24-week study period, patients were also given weekly therapeutic DPC doses on the scalp. Patch tests used Finn chambers with 0.01% DPC on the upper back, scored after 6 days by International Contact Dermatitis Research Group standards. The mostly female patient cohort included alopecia areata with under or over 50% scalp involvement, alopecia totalis and alopecia universalis. The libraries were sequenced as a pool, and the TCR yield per sample differed mostly because of small variations in library volumes within the pool. Peripheral blood TCR repertoire changes were tracked in vivo in alopecia patients during primary and secondary sensitization to the hapten diphenylcyclopropenone (DPC). Blood samples were taken from patients before sensitization (week 0) and at 2, 6 and about 24 weeks after DPC sensitization. Blood for TCR sequencing was provided by twenty-nine alopecia patients at one to four time points (pre-sensitization, 2, 6 and 24 weeks).

The paper as a whole reports these results and caveats: The number of PT1 expanded TCRs positively correlated with patch test score, significant at thresholds 8, 16 and 32 but not 4. Alopecia, a presumed autoimmune disease, was present in all patients, so the immune response of the patients might differ from that of healthy individuals. No change with DPC sensitization was found in the number of TCRs above 1 in 1000 frequency, and no evidence of global repertoire structure alterations was found. Expanded TCRs formed significantly more large CDR3 similarity clusters than pre-sensitization or healthy control sets, consistent with antigen-driven responses. Repeated subsampling changed both the strength of the expansion versus patch-test correlation and the threshold at which that correlation became significant.

Read against the paper, the sample's time point label means: pre-sensitization, week 0. The intended sense of this specimen's treatment or condition label: therapeutic diphenylcyclopropenone sensitization with weekly scalp DPC. Blood at each patch-test visit was drawn before the patch test was applied. To be eligible, patients had to be aged 18 to 70, diagnosed with alopecia and judged suitable for DPC therapy, while pregnant patients were excluded. Total RNA was isolated from unfractionated whole blood collected in Tempus Blood RNA tubes. CDR1 and CDR2, per the germline V gene, are LGHNA and YSLEER. Reading from cysteine to phenylalanine, the CDR3 counts 14 amino acids. Only the CDR3 portion is preserved as DNA: 42 bases, with reading frame beginning at the first base. V is cut back by 4 bases and J by 2 bases, with 3 bases in the junction unmatched.

Sequencing was performed on whole blood, taken in connection with sensitization to the hapten diphenylcyclopropenone (DPC). The receptor was derived from a woman aged 18-29 years with alopecia areata. Some clones in this sample may be carry-over from other donors' samples. The rearrangement combines TRBV4-3 with TRBJ1-2, with TRBD1 identical over 8 junction bases. The DNA sequence is as follows: TGCGCCAGCAGCCCGGACAGGGAGAACTATGGCTACACCTTC. This translates into CASSPDRENYGYTF.